Listed here are 21 T cell receptor beta chains from one sample, sequenced in a study of breast tumors, draining lymph nodes, adjacent tissues. A single record per CDR3 protein comes from TCRdb applying MiXCR to the multiplex PCR reads. The sample carries over 10,000 distinct CDR3 sequences, about 37% recorded once. The sequenced sample was breast tumor tissue. The receptors come from a female donor with breast cancer. Some clones in this sample may be carry-over from other donors' samples.

The chain is built from TRBV20-1 and TRBJ2-7; 12 positions agree with TRBD2. V was pared by 0 bases and J by 3 bases, with 9 bases of the junction left unmatched. CDR3 size: 17 residues. Germline-derived CDR1 and CDR2 are DFQATT and SNEGSKA (reference sequence). Here the CDR3 DNA reads TGCAGTGCTAGAGAAAAGACAGGACTAGCGGGAATCTACGAGCAGTACTTC. The encoded protein is CSAREKTGLAGIYEQYF.

V is TRBV20-1 and J is TRBJ2-7; 10 bases map to TRBD2. CDR1 is DFQATT, CDR2 SNEGSKA, per germline (reference sequence). Trimming cost V 4 bases and J 0 bases; bases outside gene matches: 6. There are 15 residues in the CDR3. CDR3 nucleotide sequence: TGCAGTGCTACTGCGGGACTAGCGAGCTCCTACGAGCAGTACTTC. Translated, it gives CSATAGLASSYEQYF.

This clonotype has a count of ten or more. This chain joins TRBV5-1 and TRBJ2-2; 11 nucleotides line up with TRBD2. Germline values: CDR1 SGHRS, CDR2 YFSETQ. The CDR3 sequence is 18 residues long. J gave up 2 bases and V 2 bases, and 8 bases lay outside the gene matches. DNA for the CDR3: TGCGCCAGCAGCTTATCGCTAGCGGGGGGCCCTAACACCGGGGAGCTGTTTTTT. This sequence encodes CASSLSLAGGPNTGELFF.

This clonotype came up once. Since the CDR3 does not end with the conserved phenylalanine or tryptophan, this likely comes from a read error. The rearrangement joins TRBV14 to TRBJ2-4; 9 bases fit TRBD1. V gave up 3 bases and J gave up 6 bases; unmatched junction bases: 6. The CDR3 sequence is 15 residues long. CDR1 is SGHDN, CDR2 FVKESK, per germline. DNA of the CDR3: TGTGCCAGCAGCCACCTGGGACAGGGTCTAAACATTCAGTACCTC. Residues: CASSHLGQGLNIQYL.

The rearrangement joins TRBV24-1 to TRBJ2-3; TRBD2 matches at 10 bases. In germline, CDR1 is KGHDR, CDR2 SFDVKD. Trimming at V came to 5 bases and at J to 10 bases, leaving 17 bases not matched to a gene. The CDR3 loop spans 17 amino acids. For the CDR3, the DNA is TGTGCCACCAGTGGTTTTGAAGCCACTAGCGGGAAAATTGCGCAGTATTTT. Translated: CATSGFEATSGKIAQYF.

By frequency in the sample, this clonotype is medium-sized. The V gene is TRBV20-1, the J gene TRBJ2-1; D is possibly TRBD2 (6 bases). V lost 3 bases, J lost 13 bases, and 10 bases lay in between. This CDR3 contains 10 residues. Germline V gives CDR1 DFQATT, CDR2 SNEGSKA (reference sequence). CDR3 sequence (DNA): TGCAGTGCTAGCCGGGACTTACAGTTCTTC. As protein: CSASRDLQFF.

This chain links TRBV7-8 with TRBJ2-1; 14 positions match TRBD2. V dropped 5 bases and J dropped 7; count of bases not matched to a gene: 4. This CDR3 comprises 15 residues. From germline, CDR1 is SGHVS and CDR2 FQNEAQ. The CDR3 bases are TGTGCCAGCAGCGGGACTAGCGGGAGAAATAATGAGCAGTTCTTC. This sequence encodes CASSGTSGRNNEQFF.

This clonotype was observed many times. This chain joins TRBV2 and TRBJ2-5, with D tentatively TRBD2 (6 bases). Trimming pared 7 bases from V and 2 bases from J, leaving 14 bases between. The germline CDR1 and CDR2 sequences are SNHLY and FYNNEI. The CDR3 is made up of 14 amino acids. CDR3 nucleotide sequence: TGTGCCAGCAAGTCCCGGGAGTTGCAAGAGACCCAGTACTTC. Translating gives CASKSRELQETQYF.

The V and J genes are TRBV24-1 and TRBJ2-2; D uncertain. CDR3 length: 14 residues. Trimming stripped 6 bases from V and 1 base from J, with 8 bases between. The germline CDR1 and CDR2 sequences are KGHDR and SFDVKD. CDR3 DNA sequence: TGTGCCACCAGTAAAAGGGAGAACACCGGGGAGCTGTTTTTT. It yields the protein CATSKRENTGELFF.

The chain joins TRBV2 to TRBJ2-3; TRBD2 matches at 12 bases. With V trimmed by 8 bases and J by 4 bases, 4 bases remained unmatched. The CDR3 has 14 residues. Looked up from germline, CDR1 is SNHLY and CDR2 is FYNNEI. DNA for the CDR3: TGTGCCAGCGAGACTAGCGGGAGCGCAGATACGCAGTATTTT. This sequence encodes CASETSGSADTQYF.

As for this clonotype: This may be a read error: a much more frequent sequence differs by one nucleotide. CDR3 amino acids: CATSDFRGSGVRKEIQYF. The CDR3 DNA follows: TGTGCCACCAGTGATTTTCGGGGATCGGGAGTAAGAAAAGAGATCCAGTACTTC. V usage is TRBV24-1 and J usage is TRBJ2-5, with a possible D match to TRBD2 (6 bases). This CDR3 is built from 18 residues. Germline V CDR1 and CDR2: KGHDR, SFDVKD.

The V call is TRBV10-2, the J call TRBJ2-1, with 12 bases matching TRBD2. This CDR3 spans 15 amino acids. Trimming took 5 bases from V and 3 from J; bases not matched to a gene: 2. Germline V gene data show CDR1 as WSHSY and CDR2 as SAAADI. The CDR3 is CASSLLAGGYNEQFF. The CDR3 nucleotides read TGCGCCAGCAGTTTACTAGCGGGAGGCTACAATGAGCAGTTCTTC.

A note on this clonotype: The final CDR3 position lacks the conserved phenylalanine or tryptophan, pointing to a likely read error. This sequence joins TRBV4-1 and TRBJ1-5, with D maybe TRBD1 (5 bases). Germline CDR1 is MGHRA and CDR2 is YSYEKL. Trimming cost V 0 bases and J 6 bases, with 12 bases left between them. There are 15 residues in the CDR3. DNA of the CDR3: TGCGCCAGCAGCCAAGAAAAGAATGGGGGTCAGCCCCAGCATGTT. This translates into CASSQEKNGGQPQHV.

This clonotype was seen at least ten times. This rearrangement joins TRBV5-1 to TRBJ2-5, with a possible D match to TRBD1 (6 bases). Trimming took off 4 bases at V and 5 bases at J, with 18 bases between the two ends. This CDR3 is 15 amino acids long. Germline values: CDR1 SGHRS, CDR2 YFSETQ. The CDR3 DNA reads TGCGCCAGCAGCCCCCCGGAGGCAGGGGACGAGACCCAGTACTTC. It is translated as CASSPPEAGDETQYF.

The chain joins TRBV25-1 to TRBJ2-7; maybe TRBD1 (6 bases). The CDR3 totals 14 residues. Trimming removed 0 bases at V and 7 bases at J, with 13 bases between. CDR1 and CDR2 from the germline V gene are MGHDK and SYGVNS. DNA of the CDR3: TGTGCCAGCAGTGAATATGGGGGCGGTCAAGAGCAGTACTTC. Encoded protein: CASSEYGGGQEQYF.

This chain joins TRBV14 and TRBJ1-6; 7 bases fit TRBD1. This CDR3 has 15 residues. CDR1 and CDR2 from the germline V gene are SGHDN and FVKESK. V trimming: 6 bases; J trimming: 6 bases; junction bases outside the gene matches: 8. In DNA, the CDR3 is TGTGCCAGCAGAAGAGACAGGGCGGGTAATTCACCCCTCCACTTT. Its translation: CASRRDRAGNSPLHF.

This clonotype was recorded many times. The chain links TRBV18 to TRBJ2-7; no clear D. This CDR3 region has 11 residues. Germline V CDR1 and CDR2: KGHSH, LQKENI. Trimming stripped 4 bases from V and 4 bases from J, with 5 bases between. The CDR3 region is CASSHGYEQYF. CDR3 DNA sequence: TGTGCCAGCTCACATGGTTACGAGCAGTACTTC.

The V call is TRBV20-1, the J call TRBJ1-4, with TRBD1 as a possible D gene (5 bases). Germline assignment: CDR1 DFQATT and CDR2 SNEGSKA (reference sequence). The CDR3 extends over 16 amino acids. With 6 bases removed from V and 0 bases from J, the gap between germline ends came to 17 bases. As DNA, the CDR3 is TGCAGTGCAAGACGGGGGATACAATCAACTAATGAAAAACTGTTTTTT. It is translated as CSARRGIQSTNEKLFF.

V usage is TRBV27 and J usage is TRBJ1-2; unclear D gene. V shed 2 bases and J shed 4 bases, with 14 bases lying between them. The CDR3 runs to 15 residues. Germline V CDR1 and CDR2: MNHEY, SMNVEV (reference sequence). CDR3 sequence: CASSLQRRRIYGYTF. The CDR3 DNA sequence: TGTGCCAGCAGTTTACAACGGCGTAGAATCTATGGCTACACCTTC.

Of note for this clonotype: At one of its ends the junction is not consistent with the germline gene, which may arise from a read error. CDR3 DNA sequence: TGCACCAGCAGCCCTTGGTCGGGTCTAAACACCGGGGAGCTGTTTTTT. Protein: CTSSPWSGLNTGELFF. The V and J genes are TRBV5-1 and TRBJ2-2, with D unclear. CDR3 size: 16 residues. CDR1 and CDR2 from the germline V gene are SGHRS and YFSETQ.

This clonotype was detected ten times or more. V and J are TRBV19 and TRBJ2-3; D is ambiguous. The germline V and J ends were trimmed by 5 bases and 3 bases, with 9 bases remaining between them. This CDR3 has 13 residues. The germline V gene encodes CDR1 LNHDA and CDR2 SQIVND (reference sequence). CDR3 sequence reads: CASSVVKTDTQYF. CDR3 sequence (DNA): TGTGCCAGTAGTGTGGTGAAAACAGATACGCAGTATTTT.